This entry features one TCR beta chain sequence. What it recognizes is unknown. The data were obtained in a study of human T cells and chemical hapten exposure. Study-wide background: Patch testing placed 0.01% DPC on the upper back, with readings at 6 days. Whole-study findings and limits: TCRs above 1 in 1000 frequency did not change with DPC sensitization. The donors suffered from alopecia, so their immune response may not match that of healthy people.

CDR1 LGHNA and CDR2 YSLEER come from the germline V gene. V shed 5 bases and J shed 6 bases, with 18 bases lying between them. This CDR3 contains 15 residues. The time point is: pre-sensitization, week 0. As for treatment: therapeutic diphenylcyclopropenone sensitization with weekly scalp DPC. TCRdb redid the calling of the RACE reads with MiXCR, one entry per CDR3 protein. The sample has a few hundred thousand distinct CDR3 sequences, 7% to 10% seen once. The receptor comes from a woman in her thirties or forties with alopecia areata. Some clones in this sample may be carry-over from other donors' samples. The material sequenced was whole blood, taken in connection with sensitization to the hapten diphenylcyclopropenone (DPC). V usage is TRBV4-3 and J usage is TRBJ2-3; D may correspond to TRBD1 or TRBD2 (7 bases each). This CDR3 reads CASSWAGTAGDTQYF. The DNA of the CDR3 is TGCGCCAGCAGCTGGGCCGGGACAGCGGGGGATACGCAGTATTTT.